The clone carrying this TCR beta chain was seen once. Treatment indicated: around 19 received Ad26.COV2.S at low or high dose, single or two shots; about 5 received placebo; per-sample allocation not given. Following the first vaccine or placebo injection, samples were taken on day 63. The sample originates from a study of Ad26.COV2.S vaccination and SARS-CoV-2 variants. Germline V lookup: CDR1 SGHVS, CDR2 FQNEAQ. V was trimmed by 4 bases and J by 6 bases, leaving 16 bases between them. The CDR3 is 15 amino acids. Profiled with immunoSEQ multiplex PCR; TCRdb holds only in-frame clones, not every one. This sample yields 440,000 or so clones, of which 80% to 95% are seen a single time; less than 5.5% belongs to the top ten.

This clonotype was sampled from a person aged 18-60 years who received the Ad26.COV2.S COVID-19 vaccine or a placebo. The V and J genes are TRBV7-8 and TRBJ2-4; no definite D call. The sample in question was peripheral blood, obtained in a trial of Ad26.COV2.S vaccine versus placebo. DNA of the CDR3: TGTGCCAGCAGCTCTGACTGGAACGTAGGAAACATTCAGTACTTC. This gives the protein CASSSDWNVGNIQYF.